Below are 9 T cell receptor beta chains sequenced from a single sample in a study of T cell responses to AZD1222 COVID-19 vaccine (dated by TCRdb to about 2021). What the time point label conveys for this sample: baseline before first vaccination. Preparation of the library involved the immunoSEQ multiplex PCR assay. Not all clones reach the TCRdb copy of this immuneACCESS table, which keeps in-frame sequences only. Checked studies attribute under half of the gap to unresolved V genes and leave the rest unexplained. Counted in this sample were approximately 30,000 clones; 75% to 90% of them appeared once. Roughly 6.2% of the sample belongs to the ten largest clones. The source material was peripheral blood, sampled on day 0 of AZD1222 vaccination. The receptors stem from an adult in good health.

This sequence joins TRBV7-8 and TRBJ2-3, with TRBD2 identical over 13 bases. This CDR3 is 19 amino acids long. Germline V gene lookup returns CDR1 SGHVS and CDR2 FQNEAQ. With 5 bases clipped from V and 5 bases from J, the junction kept 16 bases outside the gene matches. In DNA form, the CDR3 reads TGTGCCAGCAGCCGAGGGACTAGCGGGACGACAATATCGTTAGATACGCAGTATTTT. It translates to CASSRGTSGTTISLDTQYF.

The V call is TRBV29-1, the J call TRBJ2-1, with 10 bases aligning to TRBD2. This CDR3 region has 16 residues. Per germline, CDR1 SQVTM and CDR2 ANQGSEA. Trimming at V came to 6 bases and at J to 0 bases, leaving 8 bases not matched to a gene. The DNA for the CDR3 is TGCAGCGTGCTCAAGCGGGAGGGCTCCTCCTACAATGAGCAGTTCTTC. It is translated as CSVLKREGSSYNEQFF.

The V and J genes are TRBV2 and TRBJ2-4, with D hard to call. Germline loops: CDR1 SNHLY, CDR2 FYNNEI. This CDR3 comprises 12 residues. V gave up 1 base and J gave up 5 bases, with 3 bases separating them. This CDR3 reads CASSEEENIQYF. The CDR3, as DNA: TGTGCCAGCAGTGAAGAGGAAAACATTCAGTACTTC. Together with reference TRBV2 and TRBJ2-4, the CDR3 gives the full variable domain: EPEVTQTPSHQVTQMGQEVILRCVPISNHLYFYWYRQILGQKVEFLVSFYNNEISEKSEIFDDQFSVERPDGSNFTLKIRSTKLEDSAMYFCASSEEENIQYFGAGTRLSVL.

The rearrangement links TRBV4-2 to TRBJ2-2, with 7 bases that match TRBD2. The CDR3 runs 15 residues. Germline CDR1 reads LGHNA; CDR2 reads YNFKEQ. With V trimmed by 5 bases and J by 7 bases, 10 bases remained unmatched. CDR3 DNA: TGTGCCAGCAGCGGTGGAGGACTAGTGGGCGGGGAGCTGTTTTTT. Protein: CASSGGGLVGGELFF.

This clone turned up a few times. The gene calls are TRBV7-2 and TRBJ1-1; D is unresolved. This CDR3 contains 13 residues. CDR1 is SGHTA and CDR2 is FQGNSA in the germline V gene. The V end was cut by 3 bases, the J end by 5 bases, with 10 bases between. CDR3 sequence reads: CASSFKKGTEAFF. The CDR3 DNA reads TGTGCCAGCAGCTTTAAGAAAGGGACTGAAGCTTTCTTT.

J is TRBJ2-3 and V is TRBV24-1, with D tentatively TRBD1 (7 bases). Germline V gene sequence: CDR1 KGHDR, CDR2 SFDVKD. The CDR3 runs to 16 residues. Trimming took 5 bases from V and 2 from J, leaving 16 bases between them. Here the CDR3 reads CATSGMTGTSTDTQYF. Here the CDR3 DNA reads TGTGCCACCAGTGGCATGACAGGGACTTCCACAGATACGCAGTATTTT.

This chain connects TRBV7-2 to TRBJ2-3; D is unresolved. The V end lost 3 bases, the J end lost 2 bases, and 9 bases lay between the germline ends. Germline V lookup: CDR1 SGHTA, CDR2 FQGNSA. The CDR3 contains 14 residues. This chain's CDR3 is CASSLGWDTDTQYF. The CDR3 coding sequence is TGTGCCAGCAGCTTGGGATGGGACACAGATACGCAGTATTTT.

The rearrangement uses TRBV6-6 and TRBJ2-7; D is possibly TRBD1 or TRBD2 (5 bases each). The CDR3 spans 13 residues. Germline V gives CDR1 MNHNY, CDR2 SVGAGI (reference sequence). V was pared by 2 bases and J by 3 bases, with 8 bases between. The CDR3: CASSYEGIYEQYF. In nucleotides, the CDR3 is TGTGCCAGCAGTTACGAGGGGATCTACGAGCAGTACTTC.

V is TRBV9 and J is TRBJ2-2; D might be TRBD1 (6 bases). This CDR3 is 15 amino acids long. Trimming cost V 0 bases and J 5 bases, with 11 bases left between them. The germline CDR1 and CDR2 sequences are SGDLS and YYNGEE. In nucleotides, the CDR3 is TGTGCCAGCAGCGTAGATACAGGGCGAACCGGGGAGCTGTTTTTT. It encodes CASSVDTGRTGELFF.